The T cell receptor (beta chain) under discussion was sequenced for a study of blood T cell repertoires in COVID-19. Germline V gives CDR1 LGHNT, CDR2 FRNRAP. The CDR3 is 20 residues long. V dropped 1 base and J dropped 0; count of bases not matched to a gene: 17. Clones were read by immunoSEQ multiplex PCR, and TCRdb kept only the in-frame ones, dropping some. The sample lists about 210,000 clones; more than 80% were seen once. The chain links TRBV12-5 to TRBJ2-7; 8 positions agree with TRBD1. The sequenced material came from PBMCs or T cells enriched from blood (not recorded which). This TCR came from a man aged 35 to 55 who had recovered from COVID-19. CDR3 nucleotides: TGTGCTAGTGGTTTGGGGGACTCTCTTATAGGGACAGGTCTCTCCTACGAGCAGTACTTC. Encoded protein: CASGLGDSLIGTGLSYEQYF.